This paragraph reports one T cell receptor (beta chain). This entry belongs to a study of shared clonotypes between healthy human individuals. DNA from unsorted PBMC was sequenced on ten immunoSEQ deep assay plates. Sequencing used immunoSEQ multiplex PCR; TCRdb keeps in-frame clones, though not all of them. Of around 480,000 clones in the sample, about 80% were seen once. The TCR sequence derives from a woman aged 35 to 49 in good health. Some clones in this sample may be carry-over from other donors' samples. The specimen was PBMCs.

CDR3 nucleotides: TGTGCCAGCAGTTATGGCAGGGGGCTGGGTGAGCAGTACTTC. This translates into CASSYGRGLGEQYF. The chain links TRBV28 to TRBJ2-5, with 8 bases matching TRBD1. Germline trimming cut 4 bases from V and 11 bases from J; bases unmatched to any gene: 12. Germline lookup yields CDR1 MDHEN and CDR2 SYDVKM. This CDR3 is built from 14 residues.